This T cell receptor (beta chain) appears in the sequencing data of a study of low-dose radiotherapy and immunotherapy resistance in tumors. Study context: Cohort 1 was given 0.5 Gy per fraction every 2 weeks, for 6.5 Gy total. Intravenous cyclophosphamide 200 mg/m2 was given every two weeks, one day before radiation and immunotherapy. Daily oral aspirin at 300 mg began on cycle 1 day 1 and lasted four cycles.

A note on this clonotype: Since a far larger clone is one base different, this is likely a read error.

The CDR3 loop spans 15 amino acids. V dropped 3 bases and J dropped 6; count of bases not matched to a gene: 6. Germline V gives CDR1 PRHDT, CDR2 FYEKMQ (reference sequence). Covering alpha and beta chains, TRAV- and TRBV-specific primers were used for the first-strand cDNA. The authors amplified TCRs for about 20 PCR cycles with a constant-region primer and a V-primer adapter. MiXCR, run by TCRdb on the reads, gives a single entry per CDR3 protein. Altogether about 82,000 distinct CDR3 sequences are present, under 20% being singletons, with the ten largest covering 4.5% to 7.5%. Noted time point: before trial treatment. Eligible patients had advanced solid tumors lacking tumor-infiltrating lymphocytes.

This TCR derives from a male donor with prostate cancer. The chain has TRBV13 and TRBJ2-4; 9 nucleotides line up with TRBD2. The sequencing used PBMCs, collected before treatment. The CDR3 DNA follows: TGTGCCAGCAGCTTGGTCCAGCGGGGGGTAAACATTCAGTACTTC. Protein sequence: CASSLVQRGVNIQYF.